This T cell receptor (beta chain) came from a study of T cell changes during pregnancy in multiple sclerosis (dated by TCRdb to the late 2010s). About the investigation overall: The study looked at changes in the T cell repertoire across pregnancy in women with multiple sclerosis.

CDR1 and CDR2 are drawn from the germline V gene (reference sequence): LNHDA, SQIVND. V and J lose 10 bases and 6 bases, and a span of 12 bases separates them. CDR3 length: 11 amino acids, cysteine to phenylalanine. This entry keeps only the CDR3 DNA: 33 bases, framed from base 1. Of note for this clone: The specificity of this receptor is unknown. No base-level quality is on record; no much larger clone is a single base apart.

Libraries came from the immunoSEQ multiplex PCR assay. Imported from immuneACCESS, the table was reduced by TCRdb to in-frame sequences with V and J called. These copies leave out some clones; in studies compared against another copy, an unresolved V gene accounts for under half, and the cause of the remainder is not known. In this sample the table shows fewer than 55,000 clones, roughly 90% of which occur a single time. About 1.8% of the sample lies in the top ten. The source of this sequence is a female donor with multiple sclerosis, enrolled in a pregnancy study. This sequence uses TRBV19 and TRBJ1-2; there is no confident call for the D gene. This sample comprised peripheral blood, obtained in the first trimester of pregnancy. The CDR3 corresponds to CAIEGGHGYTF. The bases read TGTGCCATTGAAGGAGGTCATGGCTACACCTTC.